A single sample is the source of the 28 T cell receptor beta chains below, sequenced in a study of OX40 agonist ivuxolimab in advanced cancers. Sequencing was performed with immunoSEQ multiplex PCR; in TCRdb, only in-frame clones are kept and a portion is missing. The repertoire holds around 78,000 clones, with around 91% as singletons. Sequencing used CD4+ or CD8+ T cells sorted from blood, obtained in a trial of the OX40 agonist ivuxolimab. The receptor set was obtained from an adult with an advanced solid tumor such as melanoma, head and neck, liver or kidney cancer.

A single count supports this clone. The CDR3 DNA reads as TGCGCCAGCAGCTTGCCAGCGGCCAGCTCCTACAATGAGCAGTTCTTC. Amino acids: CASSLPAASSYNEQFF. The rearrangement joins TRBV5-1 to TRBJ2-1; D is perhaps TRBD2 (5 bases). Germline lookup yields CDR1 SGHRS and CDR2 YFSETQ. This CDR3 has 16 amino acids. The V and J ends lost 1 base and 0 bases respectively, with 11 bases between them.

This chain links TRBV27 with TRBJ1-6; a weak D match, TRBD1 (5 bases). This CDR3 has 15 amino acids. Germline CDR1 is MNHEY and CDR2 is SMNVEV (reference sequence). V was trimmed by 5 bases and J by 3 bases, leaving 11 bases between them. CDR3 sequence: CASSTQGIYNSPLHF. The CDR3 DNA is TGTGCCAGCAGTACCCAGGGAATCTATAATTCACCCCTCCACTTT.

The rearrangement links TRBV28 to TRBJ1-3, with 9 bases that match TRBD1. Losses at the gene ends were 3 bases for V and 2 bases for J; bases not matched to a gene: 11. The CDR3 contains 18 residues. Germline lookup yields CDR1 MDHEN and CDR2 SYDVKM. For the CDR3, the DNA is TGTGCCAGCAGTTTTTCGGCGACAGGGGGTTTAGCTGGAAACACCATATATTTT. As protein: CASSFSATGGLAGNTIYF.

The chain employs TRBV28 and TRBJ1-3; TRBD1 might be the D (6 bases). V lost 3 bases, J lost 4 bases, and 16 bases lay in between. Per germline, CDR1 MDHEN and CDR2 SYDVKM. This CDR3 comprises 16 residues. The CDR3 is CASSFKPGAWGNTIYF. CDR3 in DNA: TGTGCCAGCAGTTTTAAACCGGGGGCTTGGGGAAACACCATATATTTT.

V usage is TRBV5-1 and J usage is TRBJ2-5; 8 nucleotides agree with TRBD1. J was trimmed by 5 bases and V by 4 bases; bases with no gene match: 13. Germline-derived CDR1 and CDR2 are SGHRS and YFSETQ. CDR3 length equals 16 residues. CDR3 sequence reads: CASSILGTGLMETQYF. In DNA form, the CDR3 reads TGCGCCAGCAGCATCCTCGGGACAGGTTTGATGGAGACCCAGTACTTC.

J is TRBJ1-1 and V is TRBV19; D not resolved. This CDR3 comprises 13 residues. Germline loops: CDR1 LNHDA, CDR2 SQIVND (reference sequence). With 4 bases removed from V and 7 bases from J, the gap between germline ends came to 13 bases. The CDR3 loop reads CASSSPSRNEAFF. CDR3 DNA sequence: TGTGCCAGTAGTAGTCCTAGCAGAAATGAAGCTTTCTTT.

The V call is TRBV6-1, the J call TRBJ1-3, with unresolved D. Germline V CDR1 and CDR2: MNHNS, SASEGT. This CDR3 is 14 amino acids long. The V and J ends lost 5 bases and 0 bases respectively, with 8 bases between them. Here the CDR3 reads CASSRAGSGNTIYF. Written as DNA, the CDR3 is TGTGCCAGCAGTCGGGCGGGCTCTGGAAACACCATATATTTT.

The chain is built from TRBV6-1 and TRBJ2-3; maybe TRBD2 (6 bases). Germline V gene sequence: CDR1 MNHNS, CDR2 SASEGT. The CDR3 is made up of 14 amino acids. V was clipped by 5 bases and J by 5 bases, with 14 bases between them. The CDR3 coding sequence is TGTGCCAGCAGTAGCCGGGACTCTGGAGATACGCAGTATTTT. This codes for CASSSRDSGDTQYF.

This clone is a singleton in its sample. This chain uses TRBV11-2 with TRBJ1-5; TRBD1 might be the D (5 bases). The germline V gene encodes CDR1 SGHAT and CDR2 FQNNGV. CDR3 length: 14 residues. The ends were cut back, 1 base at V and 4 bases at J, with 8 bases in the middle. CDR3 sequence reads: CASSLAQGNQPQHF. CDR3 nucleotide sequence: TGTGCCAGCAGCTTAGCCCAGGGTAATCAGCCCCAGCATTTT.

CDR3: CATSRDLVNNEQFF. The CDR3 nucleotides read TGTGCCACCAGCAGAGATTTGGTGAACAATGAGCAGTTCTTC. V gene TRBV15 combines with J gene TRBJ2-1; unclear D gene. Germline V gene data show CDR1 as LNHNV and CDR2 as YYDKDF (reference sequence). The CDR3 consists of 14 residues. The germline V and J ends were trimmed by 0 bases and 5 bases, with 8 bases remaining between them.

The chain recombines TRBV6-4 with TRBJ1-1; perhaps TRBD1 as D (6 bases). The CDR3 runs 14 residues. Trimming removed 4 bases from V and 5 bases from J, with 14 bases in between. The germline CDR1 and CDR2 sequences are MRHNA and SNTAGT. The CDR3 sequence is CASSGSGVGTEAFF. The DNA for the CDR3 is TGTGCCAGCAGTGGTTCAGGGGTAGGTACTGAAGCTTTCTTT.

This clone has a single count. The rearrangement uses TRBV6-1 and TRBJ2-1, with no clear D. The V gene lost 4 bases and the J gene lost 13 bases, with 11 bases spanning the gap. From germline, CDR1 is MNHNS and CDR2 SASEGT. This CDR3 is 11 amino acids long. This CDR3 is CASSGLTTQFF. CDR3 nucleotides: TGTGCCAGCAGTGGACTGACGACCCAGTTCTTC.

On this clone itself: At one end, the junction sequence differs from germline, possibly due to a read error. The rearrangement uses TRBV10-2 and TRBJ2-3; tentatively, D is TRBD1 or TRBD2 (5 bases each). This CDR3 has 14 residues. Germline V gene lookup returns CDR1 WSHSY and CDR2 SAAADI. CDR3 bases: TGCGCCAGCAGTGGGGCCCGGGGCACTGATACGCAGTATTTT. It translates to CASSGARGTDTQYF.

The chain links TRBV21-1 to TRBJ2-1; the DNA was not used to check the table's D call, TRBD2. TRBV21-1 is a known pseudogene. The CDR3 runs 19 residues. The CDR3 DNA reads TGTGCCAGCAGCATCCCCTCTTCCAGGACTAGCGGGTTTTGGGATGAGCAGTTCTTC. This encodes CASSIPSSRTSGFWDEQFF.

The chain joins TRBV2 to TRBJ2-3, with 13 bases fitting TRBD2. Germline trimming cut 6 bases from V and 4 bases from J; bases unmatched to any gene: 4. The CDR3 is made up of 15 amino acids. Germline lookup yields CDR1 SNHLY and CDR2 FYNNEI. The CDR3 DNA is TGTGCCAGCAGCCGACTAGCGGGGGGCCCAGATACGCAGTATTTT. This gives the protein CASSRLAGGPDTQYF.

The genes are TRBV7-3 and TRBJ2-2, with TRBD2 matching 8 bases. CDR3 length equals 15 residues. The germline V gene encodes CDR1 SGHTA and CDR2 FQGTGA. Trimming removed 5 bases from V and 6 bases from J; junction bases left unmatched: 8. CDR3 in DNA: TGTGCCAGCAGCGGACCAGCGGGAGTTTCCGGGGAGCTGTTTTTT. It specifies CASSGPAGVSGELFF. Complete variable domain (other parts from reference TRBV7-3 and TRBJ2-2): GAGVSQTPSNKVTEKGKYVELRCDPISGHTALYWYRQSLGQGPEFLIYFQGTGAADDSGLPNDRFFAVRPEGSVSTLKIQRTERGDSAVYLCASSGPAGVSGELFFGEGSRLTVL.

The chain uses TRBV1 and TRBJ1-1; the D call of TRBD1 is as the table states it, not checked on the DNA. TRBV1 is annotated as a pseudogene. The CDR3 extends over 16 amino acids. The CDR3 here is CTSSRVTDIANTEAFF. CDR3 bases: TGCACCAGCAGCCGAGTTACGGACATCGCGAACACTGAAGCTTTCTTT.

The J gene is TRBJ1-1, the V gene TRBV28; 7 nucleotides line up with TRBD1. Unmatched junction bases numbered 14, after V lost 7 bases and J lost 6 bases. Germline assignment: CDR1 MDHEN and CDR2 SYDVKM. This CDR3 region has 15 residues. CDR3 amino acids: CASTTQGGQSAEAFF. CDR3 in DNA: TGTGCCAGCACCACCCAGGGGGGACAATCCGCTGAAGCTTTCTTT.

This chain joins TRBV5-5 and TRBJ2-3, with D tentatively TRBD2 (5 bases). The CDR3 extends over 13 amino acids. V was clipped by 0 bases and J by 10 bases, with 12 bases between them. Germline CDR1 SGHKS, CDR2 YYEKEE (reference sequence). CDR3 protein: CASSLALTRAQYF. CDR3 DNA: TGTGCCAGCAGCTTGGCATTAACTAGAGCGCAGTATTTT.

The DNA of the CDR3 is TGTGCCAGCAGCTCCTGGACAGTCGAGACCCAGTACTTC. Translating it yields CASSSWTVETQYF. The chain employs TRBV11-2 and TRBJ2-5, with D perhaps TRBD1 (6 bases). Germline V gene lookup returns CDR1 SGHAT and CDR2 FQNNGV. The CDR3 length is 13 residues. The V gene lost 4 bases and the J gene lost 5 bases, with 11 bases spanning the gap.

The CDR3 protein is CASSFLGAAHETQYF. CDR3 coding DNA: TGTGCCAGCAGTTTTCTTGGGGCGGCCCACGAGACCCAGTACTTC. The J gene is TRBJ2-5, the V gene TRBV28, with a weak D call TRBD1 (5 bases). This CDR3 is 15 amino acids long. Trimming shortened V by 3 bases and J by 5 bases, and 16 bases separated the two germline ends. Germline-derived CDR1 and CDR2 are MDHEN and SYDVKM.

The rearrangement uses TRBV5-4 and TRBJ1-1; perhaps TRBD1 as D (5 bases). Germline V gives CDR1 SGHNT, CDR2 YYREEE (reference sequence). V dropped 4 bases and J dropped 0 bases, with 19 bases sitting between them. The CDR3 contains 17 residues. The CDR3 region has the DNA TGTGCCAGCAGCCCGGGGCAGGGTGCCGGCATGAACACTGAAGCTTTCTTT. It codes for CASSPGQGAGMNTEAFF.

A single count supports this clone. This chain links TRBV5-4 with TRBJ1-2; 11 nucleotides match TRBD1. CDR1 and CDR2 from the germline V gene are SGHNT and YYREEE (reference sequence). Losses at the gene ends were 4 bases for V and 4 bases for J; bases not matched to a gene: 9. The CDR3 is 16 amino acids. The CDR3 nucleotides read TGTGCCAGCAGCCAATCAGCGGGACAGGGGGGCTATGGCTACACCTTC. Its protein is CASSQSAGQGGYGYTF.

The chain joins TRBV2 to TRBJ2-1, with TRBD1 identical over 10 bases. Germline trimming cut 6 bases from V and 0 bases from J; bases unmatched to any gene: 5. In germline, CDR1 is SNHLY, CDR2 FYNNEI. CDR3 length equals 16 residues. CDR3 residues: CASRLGQGSSYNEQFF. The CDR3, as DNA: TGTGCCAGCAGGTTGGGACAGGGGAGCTCCTACAATGAGCAGTTCTTC.

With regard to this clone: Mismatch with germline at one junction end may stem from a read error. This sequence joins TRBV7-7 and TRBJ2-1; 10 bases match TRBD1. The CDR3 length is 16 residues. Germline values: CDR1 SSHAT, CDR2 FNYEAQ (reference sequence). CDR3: CASSLGGQGTYNEQFF. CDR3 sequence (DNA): TGTGCTAGCAGCTTAGGGGGACAGGGGACGTACAATGAGCAGTTCTTC. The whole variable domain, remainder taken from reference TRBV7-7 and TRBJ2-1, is GAGVSQSPRYKVTKRGQDVTLRCDPISSHATLYWYQQALGQGPEFLTYFNYEAQPDKSGLPSDRFSAERPEGSISTLTIQRTEQRDSAMYRCASSLGGQGTYNEQFFGPGTRLTVL.

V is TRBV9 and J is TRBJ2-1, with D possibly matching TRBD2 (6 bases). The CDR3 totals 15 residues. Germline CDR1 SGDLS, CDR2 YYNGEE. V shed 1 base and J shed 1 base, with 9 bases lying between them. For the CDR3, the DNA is TGTGCCAGCAGCGTATGGGGGGATTCCTACAATGAGCAGTTCTTC. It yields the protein CASSVWGDSYNEQFF.

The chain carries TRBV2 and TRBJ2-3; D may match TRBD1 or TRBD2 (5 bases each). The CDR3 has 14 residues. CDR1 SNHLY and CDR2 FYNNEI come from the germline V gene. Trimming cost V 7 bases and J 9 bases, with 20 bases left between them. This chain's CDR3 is CASTEGRASDTQYF. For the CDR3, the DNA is TGTGCCAGCACCGAGGGGCGGGCCAGCGACACGCAGTATTTT.

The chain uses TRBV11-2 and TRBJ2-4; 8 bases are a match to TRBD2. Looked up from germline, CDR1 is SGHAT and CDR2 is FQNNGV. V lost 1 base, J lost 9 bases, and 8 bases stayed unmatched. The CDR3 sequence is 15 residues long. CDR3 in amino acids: CASSLAGGTRSIQYF. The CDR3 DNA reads TGTGCCAGCAGCTTAGCCGGGGGGACTAGATCCATTCAGTACTTC. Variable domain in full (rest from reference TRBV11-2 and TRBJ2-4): EAGVAQSPRYKIIEKRQSVAFWCNPISGHATLYWYQQILGQGPKLLIQFQNNGVVDDSQLPKDRFSAERLKGVDSTLKIQPAKLEDSAVYLCASSLAGGTRSIQYFGAGTRLSVL.